This section outlines one T cell receptor beta chain sequence together with its context. These data belong to a study of molecular identifiers for immune sequencing clone quantification. MiXCR, run by TCRdb on the PCR reads, gives a single entry per CDR3 protein. This table has 600,000 to 650,000 distinct CDR3 sequences, just under 20% appearing once. This CDR3 is 16 amino acids long. Germline CDR1 and CDR2: SGHVS and FNYEAQ. Trimming removed 8 bases at V and 1 base at J, with 20 bases between. This sequence joins TRBV7-6 and TRBJ1-1; a possible D gene is TRBD1 (5 bases). The clonotype comes from a human donor in good health. Some libraries in this study had Jurkat cell RNA spiked in. Material for sequencing was naive CD8+ T cells from blood, with Jurkat cell RNA spiked in. Documented subset: FACS-sorted CD8+CD4-CCR7+CD45RA+ naive T cells. CDR3 residues: CASGPAFQGSNTEAFF. CDR3 sequence (DNA): TGTGCCAGCGGCCCCGCCTTTCAGGGCTCGAACACTGAAGCTTTCTTT. Filled out from reference TRBV7-6 and TRBJ1-1, the complete variable domain reads GAGVSQSPRYKVTKRGQDVALRCDPISGHVSLYWYRQALGQGPEFLTYFNYEAQQDKSGLPNDRFSAERPEGSISTLTIQRTEQRDSAMYRCASGPAFQGSNTEAFFGQGTRLTVV.